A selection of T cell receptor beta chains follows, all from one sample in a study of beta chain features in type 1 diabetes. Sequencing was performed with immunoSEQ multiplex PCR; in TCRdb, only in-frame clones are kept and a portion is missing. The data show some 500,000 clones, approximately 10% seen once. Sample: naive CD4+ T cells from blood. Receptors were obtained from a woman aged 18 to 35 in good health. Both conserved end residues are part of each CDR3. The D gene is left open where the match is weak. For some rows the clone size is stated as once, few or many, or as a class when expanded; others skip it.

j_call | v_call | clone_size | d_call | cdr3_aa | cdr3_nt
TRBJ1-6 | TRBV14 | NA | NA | CASSQGPNSPLHF | TGTGCCAGCAGCCAGGGCCCTAATTCACCCCTCCACTTT
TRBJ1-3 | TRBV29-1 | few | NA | CSVVDGPLSGNTIYF | TGCAGCGTTGTCGACGGTCCCCTCTCTGGAAACACCATATATTTT
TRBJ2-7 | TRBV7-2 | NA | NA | CASSFGGSSYEQYF | TGTGCCAGCAGCTTCGGTGGGAGCTCCTACGAGCAGTACTTC
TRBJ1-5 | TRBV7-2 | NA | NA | CASSPRTNQPQHF | TGTGCCAGCAGCCCTCGGACTAATCAGCCCCAGCATTTT
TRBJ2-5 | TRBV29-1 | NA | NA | CSAGGETQYF | TGCAGCGCTGGAGGTGAGACCCAGTACTTC
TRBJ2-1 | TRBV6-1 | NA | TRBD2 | CASRAGTSGYNEQFF | TGTGCCAGCAGGGCTGGGACTAGCGGGTACAATGAGCAGTTCTTC
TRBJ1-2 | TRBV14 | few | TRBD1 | CASSQVEGASYGYTF | TGTGCCAGCAGCCAAGTCGAGGGGGCGAGCTATGGCTACACCTTC
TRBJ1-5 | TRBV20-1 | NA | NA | CSVSNDQPQHF | TGCAGTGTGTCTAACGATCAGCCCCAGCATTTT
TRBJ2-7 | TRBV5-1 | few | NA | CASSPPGYEQYF | TGCGCCAGCAGCCCGCCGGGGTACGAGCAGTACTTC
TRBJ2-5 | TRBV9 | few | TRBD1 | CASSVSHRDRGQETQYF | TGTGCCAGCAGCGTATCTCATCGGGACAGGGGCCAAGAGACCCAGTACTTC
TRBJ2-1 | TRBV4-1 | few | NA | CASSQESRISSYNEQFF | TGCGCCAGCAGCCAAGAATCTCGGATCAGCTCCTACAATGAGCAGTTCTTC
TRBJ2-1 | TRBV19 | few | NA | CASSKGGNEQFF | TGTGCCAGTAGTAAGGGGGGCAATGAGCAGTTCTTC
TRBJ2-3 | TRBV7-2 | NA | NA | CASSLGGVLDTQYF | TGTGCCAGCAGCTTAGGGGGAGTTTTGGATACGCAGTATTTT
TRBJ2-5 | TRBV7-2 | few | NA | CASSLVAEETQYF | TGTGCCAGCAGCTTAGTAGCCGAAGAGACCCAGTACTTC
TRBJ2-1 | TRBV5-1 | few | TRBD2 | CASSTSGLAGGNEQFF | TGCGCCAGCAGCACATCAGGACTAGCGGGGGGAAATGAGCAGTTCTTC
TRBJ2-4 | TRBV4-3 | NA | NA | CASSQDQVSIAKNIQYF | TGCGCCAGCAGCCAAGATCAGGTCTCAATAGCCAAAAACATTCAGTACTTC
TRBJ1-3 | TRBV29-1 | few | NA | CSVGTGSGNTIYF | TGCAGCGTTGGAACGGGCTCTGGAAACACCATATATTTT
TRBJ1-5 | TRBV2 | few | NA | CASSDEQGGNQPQHF | TGTGCCAGCAGTGATGAGCAGGGTGGCAATCAGCCCCAGCATTTT
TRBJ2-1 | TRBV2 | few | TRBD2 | CASSLTSTYNEQFF | TGTGCCAGCAGTCTGACTAGCACCTACAATGAGCAGTTCTTC
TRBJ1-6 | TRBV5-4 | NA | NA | CASSLDIQPLHF | TGTGCCAGCAGCTTGGACATTCAACCCCTCCACTTT
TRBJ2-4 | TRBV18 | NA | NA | CASSRGELTKNIQYF | TGTGCCAGCTCACGGGGGGAGTTAACCAAAAACATTCAGTACTTC
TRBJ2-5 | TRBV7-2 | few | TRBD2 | CASSPGLASETQYF | TGTGCCAGCAGCCCGGGACTAGCGTCCGAGACCCAGTACTTC
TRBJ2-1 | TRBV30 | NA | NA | CAWRPGFGEQFF | TGTGCCTGGAGGCCGGGATTTGGTGAGCAGTTCTTC
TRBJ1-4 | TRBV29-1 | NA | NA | CSVEGRDTGEKLFF | TGCAGCGTTGAAGGGAGGGACACCGGTGAAAAACTGTTTTTT
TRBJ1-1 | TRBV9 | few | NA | CASSVVPGGNTEAFF | TGTGCCAGCAGCGTAGTTCCCGGGGGGAACACTGAAGCTTTCTTT
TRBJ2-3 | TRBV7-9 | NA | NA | CASSRPGTTDTQYF | TGTGCCAGCAGCCGCCCTGGGACCACAGATACGCAGTATTTT
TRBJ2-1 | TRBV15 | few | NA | CATSRVIIGEQFF | TGTGCCACCAGCAGAGTTATTATCGGCGAGCAGTTCTTC
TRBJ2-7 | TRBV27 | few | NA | CASSWGGATYEQYF | TGTGCCAGCAGTTGGGGGGGCGCAACCTACGAGCAGTACTTC
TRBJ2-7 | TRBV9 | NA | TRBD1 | CASSVSGQSSEQYF | TGTGCCAGCAGCGTGTCGGGACAGTCATCCGAGCAGTACTTC
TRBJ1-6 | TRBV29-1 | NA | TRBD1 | CSVALDRENNSPLHF | TGCAGCGTTGCACTGGACAGGGAGAATAATTCACCCCTCCACTTT
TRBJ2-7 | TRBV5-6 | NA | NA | CASSFLEAGYEQYF | TGTGCCAGCAGCTTTTTGGAGGCCGGCTACGAGCAGTACTTC
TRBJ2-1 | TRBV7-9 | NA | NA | CASSSRPGTDEQFF | TGTGCCAGCAGCTCCAGACCCGGTACCGATGAGCAGTTCTTC
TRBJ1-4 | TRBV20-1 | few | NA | CSARRGEKLFF | TGCAGTGCTAGACGGGGGGAAAAACTGTTTTTT
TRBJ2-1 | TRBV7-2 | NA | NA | CASSLIPEGSVEQFF | TGTGCCAGCAGCTTAATCCCTGAGGGTAGTGTTGAGCAGTTCTTC
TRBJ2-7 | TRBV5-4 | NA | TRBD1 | CASSSGQGNEQYF | TGTGCCAGCAGCTCGGGACAGGGAAACGAGCAGTACTTC
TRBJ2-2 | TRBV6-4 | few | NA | CASSPSRGRTGELFF | TGTGCCAGCAGTCCCAGCCGGGGACGCACCGGGGAGCTGTTTTTT
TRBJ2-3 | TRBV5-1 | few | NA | CASSSSGARTDTQYF | TGCGCCAGCAGCTCATCAGGAGCCCGCACAGATACGCAGTATTTT